This TCR beta chain was identified during a study of blood T cell repertoires in COVID-19. Under the authors' procedure: For nucleated cells, counts were estimated from reference gene primer amplification. Clones were sequenced by immunoSEQ multiplex PCR, and TCRdb holds only the in-frame ones, with some missing. From that table come the V and J calls and clone size; the DNA was used to work out D and trimming. Of approximately 210,000 clones detected, approximately 80% appear once; the ten largest clones hold over 6.5%. The sequence was obtained from an elderly woman with COVID-19, enrolled during active disease. The specimen was peripheral blood.

The CDR3 here is CASSDPGQNVNNYGYTF. CDR3 nucleotide sequence: TGCGCCAGCAGCGACCCGGGACAGAATGTTAATAACTATGGCTACACCTTC. The chain combines TRBV5-1 with TRBJ1-2, with 7 positions matching TRBD1. Germline V gene lookup returns CDR1 SGHRS and CDR2 YFSETQ. There are 17 residues in the CDR3. The V and J ends lost 4 bases and 1 base, in that order; junction bases with no gene match: 13.